Presented here are 5 T cell receptor beta chains from one specimen sequenced in a study of T cell responses to AZD1222 COVID-19 vaccine. Sequencing was performed with immunoSEQ multiplex PCR; in TCRdb, only in-frame clones are kept and a portion is missing. The table includes roughly 140,000 clones, approximately 88% detected once. The specimen comprised peripheral blood, sampled on day 0 of MenACWY control vaccination. The receptor source for this set is an adult in good health.

The CDR3 loop reads CASSPPFAYRRSSGNTIYF. The CDR3 coding sequence is TGTGCCAGCTCACCACCATTTGCTTACCGCAGGAGCTCTGGAAACACCATATATTTT. The J gene is TRBJ1-3, the V gene TRBV18; D is uncertain. The V end was cut by 0 bases, the J end by 0 bases, with 18 bases between. CDR3 size: 19 residues. The germline V gene has CDR1 KGHSH and CDR2 LQKENI.

This sequence joins TRBV27 and TRBJ1-1; the D is unclear. V was clipped by 2 bases and J by 0 bases, with 4 bases between them. The CDR3 is 13 amino acids. Per germline, CDR1 MNHEY and CDR2 SMNVEV (reference sequence). In DNA, the CDR3 is TGTGCCAGCAGTTTAGAGATGAACACTGAAGCTTTCTTT. Amino acids: CASSLEMNTEAFF.

The rearrangement joins TRBV5-4 to TRBJ1-4, with TRBD1 matching over 8 bases. Losses at the gene ends were 1 base for V and 8 bases for J; bases not matched to a gene: 7. The CDR3 sequence is 15 residues long. The germline gives CDR1 SGHNT, CDR2 YYREEE (reference sequence). The CDR3 bases are TGTGCCAGCAGCTTGAACAGGGGGTCCGGGGAAAAACTGTTTTTT. This codes for CASSLNRGSGEKLFF.

V gene TRBV7-2 combines with J gene TRBJ1-1, with no clear D. CDR3 length: 16 residues. CDR1 is SGHTA, CDR2 FQGNSA, per germline. The V and J ends lost 3 bases and 0 bases respectively, with 14 bases between them. The CDR3 loop reads CASSFRPQAMNTEAFF. The CDR3 DNA sequence: TGTGCCAGCAGCTTTAGACCGCAAGCCATGAACACTGAAGCTTTCTTT.

This clone was counted a single time. The chain couples TRBV6-5 to TRBJ1-2, with unresolved D. The CDR3 runs 13 residues. The germline V and J ends were trimmed by 6 bases and 6 bases, with 14 bases remaining between them. Germline values: CDR1 MNHEY, CDR2 SVGAGI. In DNA, the CDR3 is TGTGCCAGCAGGGTCCCTGGTTCAGATGGCTACACCTTC. It encodes CASRVPGSDGYTF.